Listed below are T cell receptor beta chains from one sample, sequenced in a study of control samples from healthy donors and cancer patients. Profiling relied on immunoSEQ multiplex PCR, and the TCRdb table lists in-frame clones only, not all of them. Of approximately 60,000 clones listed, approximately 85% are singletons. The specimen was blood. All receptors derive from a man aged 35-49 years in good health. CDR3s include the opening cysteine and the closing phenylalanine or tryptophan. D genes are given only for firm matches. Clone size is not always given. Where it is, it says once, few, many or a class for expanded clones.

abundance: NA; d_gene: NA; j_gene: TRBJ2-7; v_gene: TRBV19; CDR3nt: TGTGCCAGTAGGCTTAGTCCCAGCTCCTACGAGCAGTACTTC; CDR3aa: CASRLSPSSYEQYF
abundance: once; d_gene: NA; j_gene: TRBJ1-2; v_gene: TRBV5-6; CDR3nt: TGTGCCAGCAGCCCGGACCGAAACTATGGCTACACCTTC; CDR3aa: CASSPDRNYGYTF
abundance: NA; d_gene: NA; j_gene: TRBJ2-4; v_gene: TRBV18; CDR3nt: TGTGCCAGCTCGACGACCCCGGGGATTACGGACATTCAGTACTTC; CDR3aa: CASSTTPGITDIQYF
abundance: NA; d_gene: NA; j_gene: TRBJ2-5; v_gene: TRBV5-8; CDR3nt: TGTGCCAGCAGCTTGGTGGGCTATATCCAAGAGACCCAGTACTTC; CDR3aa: CASSLVGYIQETQYF
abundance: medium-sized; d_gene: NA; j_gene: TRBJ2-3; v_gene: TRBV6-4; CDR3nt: TGTGCCAGCAGTGACTCGGAGGGTTCCACAGATACGCAGTATTTT; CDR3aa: CASSDSEGSTDTQYF
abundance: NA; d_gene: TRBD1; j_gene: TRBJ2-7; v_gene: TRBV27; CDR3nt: TGTGCCAGCAGTTGGGACAGCTCCTACGAGCAGTACTTC; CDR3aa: CASSWDSSYEQYF
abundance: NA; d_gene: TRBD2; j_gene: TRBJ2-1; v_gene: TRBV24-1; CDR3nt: TGTGCCACCAGTGACCGGACTAGTGGAGACCACAATGAGCAGTTCTTC; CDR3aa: CATSDRTSGDHNEQFF
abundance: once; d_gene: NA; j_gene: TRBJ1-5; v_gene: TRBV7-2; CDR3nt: TGTGCCAGCAGCCCCCAGGGGTTAAGGCAGCCCCAGCATTTT; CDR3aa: CASSPQGLRQPQHF
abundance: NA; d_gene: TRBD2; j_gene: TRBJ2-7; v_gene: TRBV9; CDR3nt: TGTGCCAGCAGCGCGACTAGCGGTTCCTACGAGCAGTACTTC; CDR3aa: CASSATSGSYEQYF
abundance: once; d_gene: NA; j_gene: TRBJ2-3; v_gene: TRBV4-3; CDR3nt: TGCGCCAGCAGCCAAGATATGGACGGTTTAAGCACAGATACGCAGTATTTT; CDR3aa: CASSQDMDGLSTDTQYF
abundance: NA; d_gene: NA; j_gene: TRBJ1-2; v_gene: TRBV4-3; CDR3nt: TGCGCCAGCAGCCAAGTTACTTACTATGGCTACACCTTC; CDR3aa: CASSQVTYYGYTF
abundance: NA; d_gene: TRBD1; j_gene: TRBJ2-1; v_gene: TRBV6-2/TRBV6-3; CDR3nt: TGTGCCAGCAGCGGACAGGGGAGGGACCACAGTGAGCAGTTCTTC; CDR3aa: CASSGQGRDHSEQFF
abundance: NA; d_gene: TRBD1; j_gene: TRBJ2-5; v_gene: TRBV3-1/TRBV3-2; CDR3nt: TGTGCCAGCAGCGCTTTGGACAGGGCGTTAGGAGAGACCCAGTACTTC; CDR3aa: CASSALDRALGETQYF
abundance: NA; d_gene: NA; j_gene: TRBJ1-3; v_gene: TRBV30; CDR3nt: TGTGCCTGGAGTCACGGGCACTCTGGAAACACCATATATTTT; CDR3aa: CAWSHGHSGNTIYF
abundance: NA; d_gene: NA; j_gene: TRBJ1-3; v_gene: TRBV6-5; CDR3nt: TGTGCCAGCAGGGGCCGCGGCACCATATATTTT; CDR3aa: CASRGRGTIYF
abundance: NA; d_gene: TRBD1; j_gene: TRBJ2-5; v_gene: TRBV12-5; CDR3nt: TGTGCTAGTGGTCAACACACGGGTACGGCAGGGGGCGCAGAGACCCAGTACTTC; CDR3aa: CASGQHTGTAGGAETQYF
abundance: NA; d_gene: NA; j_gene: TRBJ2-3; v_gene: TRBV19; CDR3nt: TGTGCCAGTAGTACCCCCTTGACAGATACGCAGTATTTT; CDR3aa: CASSTPLTDTQYF
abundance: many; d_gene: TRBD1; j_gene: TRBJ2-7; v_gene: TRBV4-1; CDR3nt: TGCGCCAGCAGCCAAGGGGCAGGGGGCGCTTACGACGAGCAGTACTTC; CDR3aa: CASSQGAGGAYDEQYF
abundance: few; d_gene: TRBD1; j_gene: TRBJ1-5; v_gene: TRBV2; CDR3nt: TGTGCCAGCAAGGACAGGGGAGATCAGCCCCAGCATTTT; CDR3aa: CASKDRGDQPQHF
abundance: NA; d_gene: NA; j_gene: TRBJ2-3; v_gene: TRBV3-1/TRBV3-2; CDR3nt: TGTGCCAGCACCCGGGGCGGTAGCACAGATACGCAGTATTTT; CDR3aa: CASTRGGSTDTQYF
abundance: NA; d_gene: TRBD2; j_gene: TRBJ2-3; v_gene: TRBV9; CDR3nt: TGTGCCAGCAGCGTAGGCACTAGCGGGAGCACAGATACGCAGTATTTT; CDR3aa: CASSVGTSGSTDTQYF
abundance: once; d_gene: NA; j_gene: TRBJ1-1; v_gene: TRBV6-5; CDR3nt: TGTGCCAGCAGTTTAGGGAGGATGAACACTGAAGCTTTCTTT; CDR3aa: CASSLGRMNTEAFF
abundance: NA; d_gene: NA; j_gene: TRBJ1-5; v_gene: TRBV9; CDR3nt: TGTGCCAGCAGCGTGGGGGGGACGCGTGATAGCAATCAGCCCCAGCATTTT; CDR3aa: CASSVGGTRDSNQPQHF
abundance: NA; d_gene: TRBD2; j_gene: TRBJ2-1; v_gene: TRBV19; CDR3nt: TGTGCCAGTAGTTCCCCCCGCGGGAGGGTCTCCTACAATGAGCAGTTCTTC; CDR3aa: CASSSPRGRVSYNEQFF
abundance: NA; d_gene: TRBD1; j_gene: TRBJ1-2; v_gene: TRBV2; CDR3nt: TGTGCCAGCAGTGACCAGGGGGGGGACTATGGCTACACCTTC; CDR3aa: CASSDQGGDYGYTF
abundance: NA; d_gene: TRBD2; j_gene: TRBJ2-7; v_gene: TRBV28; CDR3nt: TGTGCCAGCAGTTTATCCCCTGGGACTAGCGGGAGCTGGGAGCAGTACTTC; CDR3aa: CASSLSPGTSGSWEQYF
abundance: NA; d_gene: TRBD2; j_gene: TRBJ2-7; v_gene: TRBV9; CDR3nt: TGTGCCAGCAGCCCCGGCCAGAGGTTATCGGGAGGGGCCTACGAGCAGTACTTC; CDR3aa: CASSPGQRLSGGAYEQYF
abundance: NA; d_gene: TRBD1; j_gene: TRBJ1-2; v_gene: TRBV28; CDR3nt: TGTGCCAGCAGACCTAACAGGGGAATTAACTATGGCTACACCTTC; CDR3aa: CASRPNRGINYGYTF
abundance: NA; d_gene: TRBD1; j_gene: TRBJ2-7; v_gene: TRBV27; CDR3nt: TGTGCCAGCAGTTCCCCCGGGACAGGGGCGTCCTACGAGCAGTACTTC; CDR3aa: CASSSPGTGASYEQYF
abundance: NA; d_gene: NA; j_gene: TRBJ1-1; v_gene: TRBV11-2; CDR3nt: TGTGCCAGCAGCTTAGGAGTCCAGAACACTGAAGCTTTCTTT; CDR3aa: CASSLGVQNTEAFF
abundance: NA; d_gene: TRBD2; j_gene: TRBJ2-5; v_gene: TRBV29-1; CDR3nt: TGCAGCGTTGATGAGTTGGGGGGGGAAGAGACCCAGTACTTC; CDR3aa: CSVDELGGEETQYF
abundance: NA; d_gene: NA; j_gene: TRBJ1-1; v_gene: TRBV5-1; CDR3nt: TGCGCCAGCAGCTTGGTTCCAGGGAACACTGAAGCTTTCTTT; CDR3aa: CASSLVPGNTEAFF
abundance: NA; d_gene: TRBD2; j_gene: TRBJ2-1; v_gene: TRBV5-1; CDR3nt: TGCGCCAGCAGCATCCGGGGGGAGTCCTACAATGAGCAGTTCTTC; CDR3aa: CASSIRGESYNEQFF
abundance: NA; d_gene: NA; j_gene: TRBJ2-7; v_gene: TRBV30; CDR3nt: TGTGCCTGGAGTGCGGAGGGGGTCGGCTACGAGCAGTACTTC; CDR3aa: CAWSAEGVGYEQYF
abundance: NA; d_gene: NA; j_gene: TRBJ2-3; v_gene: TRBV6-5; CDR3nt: TGTGCCAGCAGATCGACGGGCCAAGGCACAGATACGCAGTATTTT; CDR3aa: CASRSTGQGTDTQYF
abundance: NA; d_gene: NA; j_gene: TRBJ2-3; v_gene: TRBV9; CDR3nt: TGTGCCAGCAGCGTAGGGGGGGCTAGCACAGATACGCAGTATTTT; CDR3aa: CASSVGGASTDTQYF
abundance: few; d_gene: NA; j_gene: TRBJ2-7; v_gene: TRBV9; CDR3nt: TGTGCCAGCAGCCCGGGGCCGGACGGAGACTACGAGCAGTACTTC; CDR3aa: CASSPGPDGDYEQYF
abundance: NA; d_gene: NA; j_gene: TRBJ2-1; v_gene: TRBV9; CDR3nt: TGTGCCAGCAGCGTAGCAGGGGCGGACAATGAGCAGTTCTTC; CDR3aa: CASSVAGADNEQFF
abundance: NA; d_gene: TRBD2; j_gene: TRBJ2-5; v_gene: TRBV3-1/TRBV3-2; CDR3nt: TGTGCCAGCAGCCAAGATCTCGGGACTAGCATGGAGACCCAGTACTTC; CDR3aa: CASSQDLGTSMETQYF
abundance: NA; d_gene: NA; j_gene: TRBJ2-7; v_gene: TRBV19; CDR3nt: TGTGCCAGTACAACGGGAGAGGGCTACGAGCAGTACTTC; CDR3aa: CASTTGEGYEQYF
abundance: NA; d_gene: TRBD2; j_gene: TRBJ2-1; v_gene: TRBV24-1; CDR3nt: TGTGCCACCAGTGATTCCCGACTAGCGGGAGCGGATGAGCAGTTCTTC; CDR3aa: CATSDSRLAGADEQFF
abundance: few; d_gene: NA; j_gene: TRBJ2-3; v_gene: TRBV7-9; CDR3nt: TGTGCCAGCAGCTTAGCCCCCCTGAAACAGTATTTT; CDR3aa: CASSLAPLKQYF
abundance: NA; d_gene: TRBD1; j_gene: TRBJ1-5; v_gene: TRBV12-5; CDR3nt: TGTGCTAGTGGTTCGCCCACGGGACAGGCTAGCAATCAGCCCCAGCATTTT; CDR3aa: CASGSPTGQASNQPQHF
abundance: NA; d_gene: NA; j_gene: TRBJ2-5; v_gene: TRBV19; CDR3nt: TGTGCCAGTAGTATAGTCGGACAAGAGACCCAGTACTTC; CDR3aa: CASSIVGQETQYF
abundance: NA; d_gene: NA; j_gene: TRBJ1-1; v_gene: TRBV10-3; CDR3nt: TGTGCCATCATGGACTTAGGGGGGACTGAAGCTTTCTTT; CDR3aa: CAIMDLGGTEAFF